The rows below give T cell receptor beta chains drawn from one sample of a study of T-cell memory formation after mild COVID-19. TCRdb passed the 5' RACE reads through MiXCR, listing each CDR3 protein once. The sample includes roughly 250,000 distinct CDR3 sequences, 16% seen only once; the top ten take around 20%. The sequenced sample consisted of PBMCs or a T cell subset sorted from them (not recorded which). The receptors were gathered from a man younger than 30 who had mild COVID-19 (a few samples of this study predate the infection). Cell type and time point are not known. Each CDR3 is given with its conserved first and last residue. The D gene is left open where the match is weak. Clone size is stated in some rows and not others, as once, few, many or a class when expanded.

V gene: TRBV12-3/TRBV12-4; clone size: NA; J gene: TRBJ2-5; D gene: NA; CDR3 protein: CATAGLNQETQYF; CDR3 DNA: TGTGCCACCGCGGGACTTAACCAAGAGACCCAGTACTTC
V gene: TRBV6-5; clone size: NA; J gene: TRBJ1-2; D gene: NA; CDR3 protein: CASREGSQYGYTF; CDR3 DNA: TGTGCCAGCCGGGAGGGCAGTCAATATGGCTACACCTTC
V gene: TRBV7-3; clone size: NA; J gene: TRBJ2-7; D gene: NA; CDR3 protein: CASSVDMRGEQYF; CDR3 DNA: TGTGCCAGCAGCGTAGACATGCGGGGCGAGCAGTACTTC
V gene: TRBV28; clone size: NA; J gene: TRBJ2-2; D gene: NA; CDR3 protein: CASSYRFFPTGELFF; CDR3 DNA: TGTGCCAGCAGTTACAGGTTTTTCCCCACCGGGGAGCTGTTTTTT
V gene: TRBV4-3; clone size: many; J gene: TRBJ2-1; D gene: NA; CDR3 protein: CASSQGSSSYNEQFF; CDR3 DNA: TGCGCCAGCAGCCAAGGCTCGAGCTCCTACAATGAGCAGTTCTTC
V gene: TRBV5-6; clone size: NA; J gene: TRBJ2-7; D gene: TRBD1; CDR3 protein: CASSTDRGPDTDYEQYF; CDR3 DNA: TGTGCCAGCAGCACGGACAGGGGCCCCGACACGGACTACGAGCAGTACTTC
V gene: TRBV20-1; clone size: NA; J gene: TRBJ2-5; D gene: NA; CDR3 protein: CSASTGRVQETQYF; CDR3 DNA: TGCAGTGCCTCGACAGGGAGGGTCCAAGAGACCCAGTACTTC
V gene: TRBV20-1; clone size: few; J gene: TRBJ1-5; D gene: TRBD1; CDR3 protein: CSASPRTGSRDQPQHF; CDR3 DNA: TGCAGTGCTAGTCCCCGGACAGGGTCAAGGGATCAGCCCCAGCATTTT
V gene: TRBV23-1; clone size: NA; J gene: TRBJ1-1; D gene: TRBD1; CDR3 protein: CASSQSIRDRDNTEAFF; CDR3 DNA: TGCGCCAGCAGTCAATCGATCCGGGACAGGGACAACACTGAAGCTTTCTTT
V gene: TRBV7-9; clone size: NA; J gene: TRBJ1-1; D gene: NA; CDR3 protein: CASSSPGTNTEAFF; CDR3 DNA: TGTGCCAGCAGCTCCCCGGGGACGAACACTGAAGCTTTCTTT
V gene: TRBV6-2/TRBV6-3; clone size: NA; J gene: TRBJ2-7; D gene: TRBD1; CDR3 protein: CASRPGQGLYEQYF; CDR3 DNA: TGTGCCAGCAGACCGGGACAGGGACTCTACGAGCAGTACTTC
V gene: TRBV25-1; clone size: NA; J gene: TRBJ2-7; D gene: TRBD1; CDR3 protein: CASTGTGGSEQYF; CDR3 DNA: TGTGCCAGCACCGGGACAGGGGGTTCCGAGCAGTACTTC
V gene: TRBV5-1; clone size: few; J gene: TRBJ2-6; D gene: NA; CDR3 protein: CASTPAGANVLTF; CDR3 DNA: TGCGCCAGCACCCCAGCAGGGGCCAACGTCCTGACTTTC
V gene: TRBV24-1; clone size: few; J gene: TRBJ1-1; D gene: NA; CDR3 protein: CATRGGGKNTEAFF; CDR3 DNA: TGTGCCACCCGCGGGGGGGGGAAGAACACTGAAGCTTTCTTT
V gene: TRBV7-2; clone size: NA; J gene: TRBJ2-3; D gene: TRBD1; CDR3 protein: CASSLAAGGLTDTQYF; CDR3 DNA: TGTGCCAGCAGCTTAGCGGCAGGGGGCTTGACAGATACGCAGTATTTT
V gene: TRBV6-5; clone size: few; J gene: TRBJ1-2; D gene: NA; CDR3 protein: CASSCNGYTF; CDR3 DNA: TGTGCCAGCAGTTGTAATGGCTACACCTTC
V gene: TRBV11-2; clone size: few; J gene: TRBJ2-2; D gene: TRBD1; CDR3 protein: CASSSQPATGKGELFF; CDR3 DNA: TGTGCCAGCAGCTCTCAACCGGCGACAGGGAAAGGGGAGCTGTTTTTT
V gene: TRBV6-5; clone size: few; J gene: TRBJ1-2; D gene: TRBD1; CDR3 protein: CASSRSLQGAGYGYTF; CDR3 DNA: TGTGCCAGCAGCCGTTCCTTACAGGGGGCCGGCTATGGCTACACCTTC
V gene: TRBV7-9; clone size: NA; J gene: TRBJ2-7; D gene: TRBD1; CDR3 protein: CASRPTPGTESYEQYF; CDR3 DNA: TGTGCCAGCAGACCGACCCCCGGGACAGAGAGTTACGAGCAGTACTTC
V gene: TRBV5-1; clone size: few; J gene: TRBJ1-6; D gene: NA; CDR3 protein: CASSLGLRTDSPLHF; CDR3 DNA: TGCGCCAGCAGCTTGGGGCTCAGGACGGATTCACCCCTCCACTTT
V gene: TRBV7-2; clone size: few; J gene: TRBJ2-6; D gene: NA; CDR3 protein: CASSLGPMAGANVLTF; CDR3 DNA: TGTGCCAGCAGCTTAGGTCCCATGGCTGGGGCCAACGTCCTGACTTTC
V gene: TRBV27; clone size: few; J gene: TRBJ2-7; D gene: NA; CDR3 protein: CASRPNDTYEQYF; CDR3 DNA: TGTGCCAGCAGACCGAATGACACCTACGAGCAGTACTTC
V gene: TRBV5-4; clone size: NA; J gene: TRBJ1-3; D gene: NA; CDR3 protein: CASSLEGPSSGNTIYF; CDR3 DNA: TGTGCCAGCAGCTTGGAGGGCCCGAGCTCTGGAAACACCATATATTTT
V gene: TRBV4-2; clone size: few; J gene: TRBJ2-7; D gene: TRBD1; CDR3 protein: CASSPLGQADSYEQYF; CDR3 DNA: TGTGCCAGCAGCCCCCTGGGACAGGCTGACTCCTACGAGCAGTACTTC
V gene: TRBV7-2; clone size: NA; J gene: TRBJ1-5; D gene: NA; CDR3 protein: CASSFTANQPQHF; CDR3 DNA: TGTGCCAGCAGCTTTACAGCTAATCAGCCCCAGCATTTT
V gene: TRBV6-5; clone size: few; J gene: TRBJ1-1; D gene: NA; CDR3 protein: CASKANTEAFF; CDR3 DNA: TGTGCCAGCAAAGCAAACACTGAAGCTTTCTTT
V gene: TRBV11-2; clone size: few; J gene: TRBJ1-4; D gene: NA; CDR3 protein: CASSRSNPGWEGGMEKLFF; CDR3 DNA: TGTGCCAGCAGCCGATCCAACCCGGGCTGGGAGGGGGGGATGGAAAAACTGTTTTTT
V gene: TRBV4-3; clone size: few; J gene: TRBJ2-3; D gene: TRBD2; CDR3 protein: CASSQAFRDYTDTQYF; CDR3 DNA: TGCGCCAGCAGCCAAGCTTTCCGGGACTACACAGATACGCAGTATTTT
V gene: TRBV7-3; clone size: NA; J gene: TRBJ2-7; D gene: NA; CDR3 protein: CASSSAGSSYEQYF; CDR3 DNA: TGTGCCAGCAGCTCGGCGGGGAGCTCCTACGAGCAGTACTTC
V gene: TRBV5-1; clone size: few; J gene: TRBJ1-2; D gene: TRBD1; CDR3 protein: CASSWTAGGDYGYTF; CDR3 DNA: TGCGCCAGCAGCTGGACGGCAGGGGGTGACTATGGCTACACCTTC
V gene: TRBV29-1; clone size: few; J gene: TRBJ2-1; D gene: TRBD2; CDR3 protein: CSVNPGTKRYNEQFF; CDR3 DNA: TGCAGCGTCAACCCCGGGACTAAAAGATACAATGAGCAGTTCTTC
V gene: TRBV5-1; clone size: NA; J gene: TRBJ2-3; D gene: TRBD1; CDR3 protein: CASRTGTGGTDTQYF; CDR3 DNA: TGCGCCAGCAGGACCGGGACAGGTGGCACAGATACGCAGTATTTT
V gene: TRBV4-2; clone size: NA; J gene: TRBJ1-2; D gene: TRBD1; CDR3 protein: CASSQETGWDYGYTF; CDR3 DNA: TGTGCCAGCAGCCAAGAGACAGGGTGGGACTATGGCTACACCTTC
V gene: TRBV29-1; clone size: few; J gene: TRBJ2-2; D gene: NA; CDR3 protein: CSVPGGTGELFF; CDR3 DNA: TGCAGCGTTCCAGGAGGCACCGGGGAGCTGTTTTTT
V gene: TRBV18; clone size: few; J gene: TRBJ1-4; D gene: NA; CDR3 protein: CASSPNYGLSNEKLFF; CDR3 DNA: TGTGCCAGCTCTCCAAATTATGGACTGAGTAATGAAAAACTGTTTTTT
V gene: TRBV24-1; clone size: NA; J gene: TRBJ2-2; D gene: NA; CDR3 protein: CATSDLETPPYNTGELFF; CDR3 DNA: TGTGCCACCAGTGATTTGGAAACACCGCCCTACAACACCGGGGAGCTGTTTTTT
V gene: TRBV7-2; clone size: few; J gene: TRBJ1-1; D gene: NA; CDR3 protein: CASSLSYSDTEAFF; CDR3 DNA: TGTGCCAGCAGCTTAAGTTATTCGGACACTGAAGCTTTCTTT
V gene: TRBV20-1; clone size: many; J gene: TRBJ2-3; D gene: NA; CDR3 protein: CSASKGVRAQYF; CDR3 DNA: TGCAGTGCTAGTAAGGGAGTAAGAGCGCAGTATTTT
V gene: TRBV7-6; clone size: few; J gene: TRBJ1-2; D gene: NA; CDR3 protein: CASSLDPARERFYGYTF; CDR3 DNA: TGTGCCAGCAGCTTAGACCCCGCCAGGGAAAGATTCTATGGCTACACCTTC
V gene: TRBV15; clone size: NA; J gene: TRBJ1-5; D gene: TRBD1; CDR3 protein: CATSRASGTGVGNQPQHF; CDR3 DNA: TGTGCCACCAGCAGAGCCTCAGGGACAGGGGTAGGCAATCAGCCCCAGCATTTT
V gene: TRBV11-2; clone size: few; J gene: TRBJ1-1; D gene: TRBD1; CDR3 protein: CASSLTGTFTEAFF; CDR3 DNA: TGTGCCAGCAGCTTGACAGGGACGTTCACTGAAGCTTTCTTT
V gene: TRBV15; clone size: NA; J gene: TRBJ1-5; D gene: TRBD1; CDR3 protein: CATSRPGQGQPQHF; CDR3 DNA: TGTGCCACCAGCAGACCTGGACAGGGCCAGCCCCAGCATTTT
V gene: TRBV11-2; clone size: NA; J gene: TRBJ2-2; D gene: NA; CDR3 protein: CASNAEANTGELFF; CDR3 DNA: TGTGCCAGCAATGCGGAGGCGAACACCGGGGAGCTGTTTTTT
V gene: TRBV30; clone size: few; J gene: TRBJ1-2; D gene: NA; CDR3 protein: CAWSATQGRNYGYTF; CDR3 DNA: TGTGCCTGGAGTGCGACCCAGGGAAGGAACTATGGCTACACCTTC
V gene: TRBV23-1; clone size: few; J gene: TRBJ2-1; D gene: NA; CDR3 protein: CASSQEDRNNEQFF; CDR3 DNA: TGCGCCAGCAGTCAGGAGGACAGAAACAATGAGCAGTTCTTC
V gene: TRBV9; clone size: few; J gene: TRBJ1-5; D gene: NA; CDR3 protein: CASSVGEAVGMPQHF; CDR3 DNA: TGTGCCAGCAGCGTAGGGGAGGCAGTCGGGATGCCCCAGCATTTT